This T cell receptor beta chain comes out of a study of T cell repertoires in cytomegalovirus infection. Turning to the study itself: Evidence of both CMV infection and a matching HLA type came from public TCR beta signatures. Points from the study as a whole: HLA-C-restricted TCR beta clonotypes specific for CMV led the ex vivo response. The study identified carriers of CMV plus the relevant HLA from cumulative public TCR beta family frequency.

About this clonotype itself: Its target is not known.

TCRdb redid the calling of the reads with MiXCR, one entry per CDR3 protein. The profile shows 54,000 or so distinct CDR3 sequences, 33% of them singletons. The sequence derives from a human donor in good health (CMV status not recorded). Some clones in this sample may be carry-over from other donors' samples. Sequencing was carried out using PBMCs, sequenced either directly or after in vitro stimulation (not recorded which).

The CDR3 loop is CASSYFITGEGDEQFF. CDR3 DNA sequence: TGTGCCAGCAGTTATTTCATAACAGGGGAGGGAGATGAGCAGTTCTTC. The V and J genes are TRBV6-6 and TRBJ2-1, with D possibly called TRBD1 or TRBD2 (7 bases each). This CDR3 is built from 16 residues. From germline, CDR1 is MNHNY and CDR2 SVGAGI (reference sequence). V was pared by 3 bases and J by 8 bases, with 20 bases between.